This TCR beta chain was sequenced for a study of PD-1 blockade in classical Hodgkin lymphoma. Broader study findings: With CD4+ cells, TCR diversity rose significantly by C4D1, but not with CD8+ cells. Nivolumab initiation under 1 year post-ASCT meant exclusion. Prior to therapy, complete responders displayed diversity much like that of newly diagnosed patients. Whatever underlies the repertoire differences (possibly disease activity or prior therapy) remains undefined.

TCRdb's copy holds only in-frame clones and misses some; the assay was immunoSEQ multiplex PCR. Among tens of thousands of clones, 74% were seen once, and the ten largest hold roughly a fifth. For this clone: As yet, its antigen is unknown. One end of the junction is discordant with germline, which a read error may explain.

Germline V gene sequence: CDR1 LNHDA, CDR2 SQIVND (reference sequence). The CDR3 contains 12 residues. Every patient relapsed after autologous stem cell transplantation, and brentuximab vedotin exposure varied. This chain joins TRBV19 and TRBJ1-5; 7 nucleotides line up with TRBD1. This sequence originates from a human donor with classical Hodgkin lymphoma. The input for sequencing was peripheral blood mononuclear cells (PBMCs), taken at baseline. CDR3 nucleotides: TGTGCCAGTAGTCCGCCTGAGGGACAGAGGATCTTT. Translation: CASSPPEGQRIF. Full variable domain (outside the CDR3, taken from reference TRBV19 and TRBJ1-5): DGGITQSPKYLFRKEGQNVTLSCEQNLNHDAMYWYRQDPGQGLRLIYYSQIVNDFQKGDIAEGYSVSREKKESFPLTVTSAQKNPTAFYLCASSPPEGQRIFGDGTRLSIL.